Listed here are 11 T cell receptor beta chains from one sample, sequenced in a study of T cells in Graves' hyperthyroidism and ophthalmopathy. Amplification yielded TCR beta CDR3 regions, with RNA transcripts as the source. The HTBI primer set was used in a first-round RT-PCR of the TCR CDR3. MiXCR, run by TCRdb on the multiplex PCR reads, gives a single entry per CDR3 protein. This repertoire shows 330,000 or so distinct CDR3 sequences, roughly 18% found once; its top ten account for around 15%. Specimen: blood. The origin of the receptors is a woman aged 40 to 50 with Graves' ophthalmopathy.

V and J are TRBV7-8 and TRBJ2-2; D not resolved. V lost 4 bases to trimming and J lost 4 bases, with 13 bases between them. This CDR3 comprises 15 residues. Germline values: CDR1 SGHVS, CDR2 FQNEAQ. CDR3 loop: CASSSRTYLTGELFF. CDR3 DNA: TGTGCCAGCAGCTCTAGGACCTATCTCACCGGGGAGCTGTTTTTT.

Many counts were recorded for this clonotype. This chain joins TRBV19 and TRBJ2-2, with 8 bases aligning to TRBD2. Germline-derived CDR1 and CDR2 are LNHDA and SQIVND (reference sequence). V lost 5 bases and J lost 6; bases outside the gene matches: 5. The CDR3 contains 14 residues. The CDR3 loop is CASSSGLAAGELFF. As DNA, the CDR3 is TGTGCCAGTAGTTCCGGACTAGCAGCCGGGGAGCTGTTTTTT. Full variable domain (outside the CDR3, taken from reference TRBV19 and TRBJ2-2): DGGITQSPKYLFRKEGQNVTLSCEQNLNHDAMYWYRQDPGQGLRLIYYSQIVNDFQKGDIAEGYSVSREKKESFPLTVTSAQKNPTAFYLCASSSGLAAGELFFGEGSRLTVL.

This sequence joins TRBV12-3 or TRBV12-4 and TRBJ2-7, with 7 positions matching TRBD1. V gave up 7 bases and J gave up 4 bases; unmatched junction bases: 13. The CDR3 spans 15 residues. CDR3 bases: TGTGCCAGCACCCCCTCCGGGACAGCATGGTACGAGCAGTACTTC. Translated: CASTPSGTAWYEQYF.

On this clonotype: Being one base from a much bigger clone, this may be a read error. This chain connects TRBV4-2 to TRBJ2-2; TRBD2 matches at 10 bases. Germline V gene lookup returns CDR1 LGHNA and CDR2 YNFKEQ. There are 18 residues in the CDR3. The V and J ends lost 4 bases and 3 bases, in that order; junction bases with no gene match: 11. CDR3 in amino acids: CASSREVAGGPYTGELFF. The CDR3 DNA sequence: TGTGCCAGCAGCCGAGAGGTAGCGGGAGGTCCGTACACCGGGGAGCTGTTTTTT.

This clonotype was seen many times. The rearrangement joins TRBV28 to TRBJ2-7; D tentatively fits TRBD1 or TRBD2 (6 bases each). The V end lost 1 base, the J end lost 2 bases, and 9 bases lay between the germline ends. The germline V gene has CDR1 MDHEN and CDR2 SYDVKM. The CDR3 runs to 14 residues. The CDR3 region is CASSLSRGAYEQYF. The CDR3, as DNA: TGTGCCAGCAGTTTATCTAGGGGGGCCTACGAGCAGTACTTC.

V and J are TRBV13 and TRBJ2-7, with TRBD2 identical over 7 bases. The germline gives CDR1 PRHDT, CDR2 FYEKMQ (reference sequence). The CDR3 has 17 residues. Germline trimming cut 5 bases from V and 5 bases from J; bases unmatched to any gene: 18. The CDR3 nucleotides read TGTGCCAGCAGCCCGCCTTTTTTAGGGCGGGAGCTCGACGAGCAGTACTTC. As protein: CASSPPFLGRELDEQYF.

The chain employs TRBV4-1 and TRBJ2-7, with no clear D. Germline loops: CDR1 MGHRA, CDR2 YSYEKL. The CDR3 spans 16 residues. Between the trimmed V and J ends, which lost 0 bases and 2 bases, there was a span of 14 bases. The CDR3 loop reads CASSQELSNPPYEQYF. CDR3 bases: TGCGCCAGCAGCCAAGAATTATCTAATCCCCCCTACGAGCAGTACTTC.

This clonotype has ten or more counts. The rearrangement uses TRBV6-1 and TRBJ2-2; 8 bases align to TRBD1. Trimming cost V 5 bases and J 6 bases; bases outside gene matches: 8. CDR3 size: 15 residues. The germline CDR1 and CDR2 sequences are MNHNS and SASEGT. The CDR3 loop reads CASSRGQGHAGELFF. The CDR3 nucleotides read TGTGCCAGCAGTCGAGGACAGGGACACGCCGGGGAGCTGTTTTTT.

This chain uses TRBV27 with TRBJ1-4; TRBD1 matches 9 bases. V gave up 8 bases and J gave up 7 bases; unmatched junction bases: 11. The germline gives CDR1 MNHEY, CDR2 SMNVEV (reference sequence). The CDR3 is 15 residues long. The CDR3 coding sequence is TGTGCCAGCGGCTACCCAACAGGGGGCGGTGAAAAACTGTTTTTT. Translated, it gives CASGYPTGGGEKLFF.

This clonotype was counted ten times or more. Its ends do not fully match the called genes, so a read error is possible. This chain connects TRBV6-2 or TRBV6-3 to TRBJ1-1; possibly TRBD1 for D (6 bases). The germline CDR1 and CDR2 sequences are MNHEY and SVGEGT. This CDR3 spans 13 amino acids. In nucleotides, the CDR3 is TGTGCCAGCACCCAGGGGATAGGCACTGAAGCCTTCTTT. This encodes CASTQGIGTEAFF.

CDR3 sequence reads: CASSTGASGNQPQHF. The CDR3 coding sequence is TGTGCCAGCAGTACTGGGGCTTCGGGCAATCAGCCCCAGCATTTT. The rearrangement uses TRBV6-5 and TRBJ1-5; a weak D match, TRBD1 (5 bases). This CDR3 spans 15 amino acids. The V end was cut by 5 bases, the J end by 2 bases, with 13 bases between. From germline, CDR1 is MNHEY and CDR2 SVGAGI.